A single sample gave rise to the 27 T cell receptor beta chains below, sequenced in a study of human T cells and chemical hapten exposure. Regarding time point: patch test 1, 2 weeks after DPC sensitization. Stated treatment: therapeutic diphenylcyclopropenone sensitization with weekly scalp DPC. One entry per CDR3 protein results from TCRdb running MiXCR on the RACE reads. This sample has some 120,000 distinct CDR3 sequences; roughly an eighth occur once, and the top ten carry 1.1% to 1.5%. The sample here was whole blood, taken in connection with sensitization to the hapten diphenylcyclopropenone (DPC). These receptors came from a woman aged 45 to 65 with alopecia areata. Some clones in this sample may be carry-over from other donors' samples.

This clonotype appeared a few times. V gene TRBV6-6 combines with J gene TRBJ1-4; D is perhaps TRBD1 (6 bases). V gave up 6 bases and J gave up 6 bases, with 14 bases separating them. CDR1 is MNHNY and CDR2 is SVGAGI in the germline V gene (reference sequence). This CDR3 spans 14 amino acids. DNA for the CDR3: TGTGCCAGCAGGGAGGGGGGCAGTTATGAAAAACTGTTTTTT. It codes for CASREGGSYEKLFF.

A few counts support this clonotype. The rearrangement joins TRBV7-6 to TRBJ1-2; the D gene is possibly TRBD1 (6 bases). CDR3 size: 13 residues. Per the germline V gene, CDR1 is SGHVS and CDR2 is FNYEAQ. V was shortened by 1 base and J by 6 bases, with 9 bases between the two germline ends. The CDR3 is CASSLVQGNGYTF. CDR3 DNA: TGTGCCAGCAGCTTAGTTCAGGGGAATGGCTACACCTTC.

The chain links TRBV7-2 to TRBJ1-6, with TRBD1 identical over 9 bases. The CDR3 runs 15 residues. J was trimmed by 7 bases and V by 3 bases; bases with no gene match: 4. CDR1 and CDR2 (germline): SGHTA, FQGNSA. This CDR3 is CASSLAGTGNSPLHF. The CDR3 nucleotides read TGTGCCAGCAGCTTGGCCGGGACAGGGAATTCACCCCTCCACTTT.

The table lists this clonotype with a few counts. DNA of the CDR3: TGTGCCATCAGTGATGGGGGCGTAGGGACTGAAGCTTTCTTT. Protein product: CAISDGGVGTEAFF. The V call is TRBV10-3, the J call TRBJ1-1; maybe TRBD1 (6 bases). The CDR3 has 14 residues. V shed 3 bases and J shed 5 bases, with 13 bases lying between them. Per the germline V gene, CDR1 is ENHRY and CDR2 is SYGVKD.

This clonotype has only a few counts. The rearrangement joins TRBV18 to TRBJ1-1; no firm D call. CDR3 length: 14 residues. Germline V lookup: CDR1 KGHSH, CDR2 LQKENI. The ends were cut back, 6 bases at V and 1 base at J, with 12 bases in the middle. The CDR3 DNA reads TGTGCCAGCTCGCCCGATCAGCAGAACACTGAAGCTTTCTTT. This sequence encodes CASSPDQQNTEAFF.

In its sample, this clonotype was seen many times. The rearrangement links TRBV12-3 or TRBV12-4 to TRBJ2-1; D is possibly TRBD1 (6 bases). Trimming removed 3 bases at V and 7 bases at J, with 13 bases between. There are 14 residues in the CDR3. In DNA form, the CDR3 reads TGTGCCAGCAGTTTCAGACAGGAAAATAATGAGCAGTTCTTC. Amino acids: CASSFRQENNEQFF.

The V call is TRBV6-5, the J call TRBJ1-1; D is unresolved. In germline, CDR1 is MNHEY, CDR2 SVGAGI. This CDR3 is built from 13 residues. V was clipped by 1 base and J by 1 base, with 4 bases between them. The CDR3 loop reads CASSYWGNTEAFF. CDR3 DNA: TGTGCCAGCAGTTACTGGGGGAACACTGAAGCTTTCTTT.

This clonotype was counted ten times or more. The chain combines TRBV6-5 with TRBJ2-6, with D hard to call. Trimming took off 6 bases at V and 1 base at J, with 13 bases between the two ends. This CDR3 has 16 amino acids. Germline V gene data show CDR1 as MNHEY and CDR2 as SVGAGI. The DNA for the CDR3 is TGTGCCAGCAGGGCACTACCTAAGTCTGGGGCCAACGTCCTGACTTTC. It specifies CASRALPKSGANVLTF.

In its sample, this clonotype was seen many times. The V call is TRBV5-6, the J call TRBJ1-2, with D hard to call. The germline V and J ends were trimmed by 5 bases and 6 bases, with 14 bases remaining between them. The germline V gene encodes CDR1 SGHDT and CDR2 YYEEEE. CDR3 length: 13 residues. CDR3 region: CASREGHMDGYTF. For the CDR3, the DNA is TGTGCCAGCAGGGAGGGTCATATGGATGGCTACACCTTC.

This clonotype was seen repeatedly, ten times or more. V and J are TRBV4-1 and TRBJ1-1; D may be TRBD1 (5 bases). Per germline, CDR1 MGHRA and CDR2 YSYEKL. V was pared by 1 base and J by 3 bases, with 15 bases between. This CDR3 is 16 amino acids long. CDR3: CASSQVQGARDTEAFF. CDR3 in DNA: TGCGCCAGCAGCCAAGTCCAGGGAGCAAGGGACACTGAAGCTTTCTTT.

This clonotype was seen ten or more times. V and J are TRBV7-6 and TRBJ2-1; tentatively, D is TRBD2 (5 bases). This CDR3 has 17 residues. Germline CDR1 SGHVS, CDR2 FNYEAQ. The V gene lost 1 base and the J gene lost 0 bases, with 13 bases spanning the gap. The CDR3 DNA reads TGTGCCAGCAGCTTAGGGGAAGCGGTTTTCTCCTACAATGAGCAGTTCTTC. It yields the protein CASSLGEAVFSYNEQFF.

The J gene is TRBJ2-3, the V gene TRBV5-1; 13 bases agree with TRBD2. The V gene end was trimmed by 3 bases and the J gene end by 3 bases; junction bases not matched to a gene: 1. This CDR3 has 15 amino acids. Germline V gene sequence: CDR1 SGHRS, CDR2 YFSETQ. The CDR3 nucleotides read TGCGCCAGCAGCTCGGGACTAGCGGGGACAGATACGCAGTATTTT. Translation: CASSSGLAGTDTQYF.

The chain carries TRBV2 and TRBJ2-1; tentatively, D is TRBD2 (5 bases). The CDR3 covers 14 residues. V dropped 7 bases and J dropped 5 bases, with 15 bases sitting between them. Germline V lookup: CDR1 SNHLY, CDR2 FYNNEI. The CDR3 spells CASKSGNVNNEQFF. CDR3 bases: TGTGCCAGCAAGTCGGGGAATGTAAACAATGAGCAGTTCTTC.

This clonotype was found many times. The rearrangement joins TRBV12-3 or TRBV12-4 to TRBJ1-1; D may be TRBD1 (6 bases). The ends were cut back, 8 bases at V and 0 bases at J, with 13 bases in the middle. The CDR3 runs 14 residues. The CDR3 reads CASGAGVMNTEAFF. The CDR3 nucleotides are TGTGCCAGCGGGGCAGGGGTTATGAACACTGAAGCTTTCTTT.

This clonotype appeared a few times. The V gene is TRBV7-8, the J gene TRBJ2-5; D ambiguous. The CDR3 contains 12 residues. CDR1 is SGHVS and CDR2 is FQNEAQ in the germline V gene. V dropped 7 bases and J dropped 1 base, with 7 bases sitting between them. CDR3 DNA: TGTGCCAGCACGAACTTCCAAGAGACCCAGTACTTC. This gives the protein CASTNFQETQYF.

This clonotype was detected many times. The chain combines TRBV18 with TRBJ1-5; tentatively, D is TRBD1 (6 bases). The CDR3 loop spans 14 amino acids. V was trimmed by 3 bases and J by 4 bases, leaving 10 bases between them. Germline loops: CDR1 KGHSH, CDR2 LQKENI. CDR3 coding DNA: TGTGCCAGCTCACCCGGACAGCAGAATCAGCCCCAGCATTTT. Encoded protein: CASSPGQQNQPQHF.

This clonotype has ten or more counts. V and J are TRBV7-6 and TRBJ2-7, with D perhaps being TRBD1 or TRBD2 (5 bases each). The CDR3 consists of 12 residues. CDR1 and CDR2 from the germline V gene are SGHVS and FNYEAQ. The ends were cut back, 1 base at V and 9 bases at J, with 10 bases in the middle. In DNA, the CDR3 is TGTGCCAGCAGCTTAGACTGGGGACGGCAGTACTTC. Its protein product is CASSLDWGRQYF. Full variable domain (missing parts from reference TRBV7-6 and TRBJ2-7): GAGVSQSPRYKVTKRGQDVALRCDPISGHVSLYWYRQALGQGPEFLTYFNYEAQQDKSGLPNDRFSAERPEGSISTLTIQRTEQRDSAMYRCASSLDWGRQYFGPGTRLTVT.

The chain recombines TRBV11-2 with TRBJ2-3; D is ambiguous. The germline V gene has CDR1 SGHAT and CDR2 FQNNGV. The V end lost 1 base, the J end lost 14 bases, and 16 bases lay between the germline ends. The CDR3 has 13 residues. The CDR3 protein is CASSLVADVVGYF. The CDR3 DNA sequence: TGTGCCAGCAGCTTAGTTGCAGACGTAGTAGGGTATTTT.

The V gene is TRBV7-2, the J gene TRBJ1-5; tentative D call: TRBD1 (5 bases). Trimming left V 5 bases short and J 5 bases short, with 10 bases between. Per germline, CDR1 SGHTA and CDR2 FQGNSA. CDR3 size: 13 residues. The CDR3 nucleotides are TGTGCCAGCAGCCCAGACAGCCATCAGCCCCAGCATTTT. Protein product: CASSPDSHQPQHF.

The chain is built from TRBV19 and TRBJ1-2, with D perhaps TRBD1 (6 bases). Between the trimmed V and J ends, which lost 7 bases and 8 bases, there was a span of 20 bases. The germline CDR1 and CDR2 sequences are LNHDA and SQIVND (reference sequence). The CDR3 is made up of 14 amino acids. The CDR3 is CASTNNGGGPGYTF. As DNA, the CDR3 is TGTGCCAGTACCAATAATGGAGGGGGACCGGGCTACACCTTC.

This clonotype came up many times. The rearrangement joins TRBV12-3 or TRBV12-4 to TRBJ2-7, with TRBD2 matching over 10 bases. CDR3 length equals 13 residues. Trimming cost V 8 bases and J 3 bases; bases outside gene matches: 4. CDR3 residues: CASLPSGSYEQYF. The CDR3 DNA is TGTGCCAGCCTCCCTAGCGGGAGCTACGAGCAGTACTTC.

The CDR3 protein is CASSQQGSVFSTDTQYF. DNA of the CDR3: TGTGCCAGCAGCCAACAGGGTAGCGTATTTAGCACAGATACGCAGTATTTT. V and J are TRBV3-1 and TRBJ2-3; D is tentatively TRBD1 or TRBD2 (5 bases each). The CDR3 consists of 17 residues. The V gene's germline CDR1 is LGHDT and CDR2 YNNKEL (reference sequence). With 2 bases removed from V and 0 bases from J, the gap between germline ends came to 15 bases.

At least ten counts were recorded for this clonotype. This chain joins TRBV7-6 and TRBJ2-2; weak D call: TRBD2 (6 bases). V was cut by 0 bases and J by 5 bases, with 16 bases left in between. The CDR3 totals 17 residues. Germline lookup yields CDR1 SGHVS and CDR2 FNYEAQ. The CDR3 protein is CASSLAKSSGLTGELFF. CDR3 DNA: TGTGCCAGCAGCTTAGCGAAGAGTAGCGGTCTGACCGGGGAGCTGTTTTTT.

With regard to this clonotype: One base away lies a much larger clone, so this may be a sequencing read error. The chain couples TRBV7-2 to TRBJ2-1; TRBD2 matches 13 bases. CDR1 SGHTA and CDR2 FQGNSA come from the germline V gene. V shed 6 bases, J shed 9 bases, and the junction held 5 bases outside the gene matches. The CDR3 runs to 14 residues. CDR3 DNA: TGTGCCAGCAGATCACTAGCGGGAGGGGTTGAGCAGTTCTTC. Protein sequence: CASRSLAGGVEQFF.

This clonotype was observed at least ten times. The chain employs TRBV7-6 and TRBJ1-3; weak D call: TRBD1 (6 bases). Trimming stripped 0 bases from V and 1 base from J, with 13 bases between. The CDR3 is 17 amino acids. The V gene's germline CDR1 is SGHVS and CDR2 FNYEAQ. In nucleotides, the CDR3 is TGTGCCAGCAGCTTAGCGGCAGGGGACGAATCTGGAAACACCATATATTTT. Protein sequence: CASSLAAGDESGNTIYF.

This clonotype came up many times. The V gene is TRBV27, the J gene TRBJ1-2; D is unclear. The ends were cut back, 3 bases at V and 2 bases at J, with 13 bases in the middle. CDR1 and CDR2 from the germline V gene are MNHEY and SMNVEV (reference sequence). This CDR3 region has 15 residues. CDR3 in DNA: TGTGCCAGCAGTTTCACAGCCCACCACAACTATGGCTACACCTTC. This translates into CASSFTAHHNYGYTF.

The chain carries TRBV29-1 and TRBJ2-1; perhaps TRBD2 as D (6 bases). Trimming shortened V by 0 bases and J by 6 bases, and 15 bases separated the two germline ends. The CDR3 is 15 amino acids. CDR1 is SQVTM and CDR2 is ANQGSEA in the germline V gene. The chain's CDR3 is CSVEDWRQGGNEQFF. DNA of the CDR3: TGCAGCGTTGAAGATTGGAGGCAGGGAGGCAATGAGCAGTTCTTC.